These 13 T cell receptor beta chains originate from one sample sequenced in a study of cytomegalovirus exposure and HLA in healthy donors. PCR employed 60 Vbeta and 13 Jbeta primers. Sequencing was performed with immunoSEQ multiplex PCR; in TCRdb, only in-frame clones are kept and a portion is missing. The sample holds around 160,000 clones, roughly four fifths seen once. Sequenced: PBMCs. Source of these receptors: a male donor in good health and CMV-seropositive.

The gene calls are TRBV5-1 and TRBJ2-1; 9 nucleotides agree with TRBD2. Trimming removed 0 bases from V and 12 bases from J; junction bases left unmatched: 19. Germline-derived CDR1 and CDR2 are SGHRS and YFSETQ. The CDR3 sequence is 18 residues long. The CDR3, as DNA: TGCGCCAGCAGCTTGGGAGGTCCTAGCGGGGATTCTTCGGGACGGCAGTTCTTC. Translated: CASSLGGPSGDSSGRQFF.

V gene TRBV10-3 combines with J gene TRBJ2-1, with 9 positions matching TRBD2. CDR1 is ENHRY and CDR2 is SYGVKD in the germline V gene. J was trimmed by 8 bases and V by 8 bases; bases with no gene match: 10. The CDR3 contains 14 residues. The CDR3: CAIFTWTSDDEQFF. The CDR3 DNA reads as TGTGCCATCTTCACATGGACTAGCGACGATGAGCAGTTCTTC.

The chain joins TRBV7-7 to TRBJ2-3; TRBD2 agrees at 9 bases. J gave up 1 base and V 2 bases, and 13 bases lay outside the gene matches. In germline, CDR1 is SSHAT, CDR2 FNYEAQ (reference sequence). CDR3 size: 19 residues. CDR3 coding DNA: TGTGCCAGCAGCTTATTGGCGGGAGGGCCTTCGTTCGGCACAGATACGCAGTATTTT. Amino acid sequence: CASSLLAGGPSFGTDTQYF.

The DNA of the CDR3 is TGTGCCAGCTCACCAAACGGTGGGAGAATGGTCGCCGGGGAGCTGTTTTTT. Residues: CASSPNGGRMVAGELFF. This rearrangement joins TRBV18 to TRBJ2-2, with D possibly matching TRBD2 (5 bases). In germline, CDR1 is KGHSH, CDR2 LQKENI. The CDR3 is 17 amino acids. V dropped 2 bases and J dropped 6 bases, with 19 bases sitting between them.

The chain recombines TRBV5-1 with TRBJ2-1; TRBD2 agrees at 8 bases. The CDR3 has 22 amino acids. Germline CDR1 reads SGHRS; CDR2 reads YFSETQ. J gave up 0 bases and V 5 bases, and 25 bases lay outside the gene matches. In DNA, the CDR3 is TGCGCCAGCAGAAAGGTGGGTAGCGGGGATGCTACGTTATGGAGCTCCTACAATGAGCAGTTCTTC. Its protein product is CASRKVGSGDATLWSSYNEQFF.

V is TRBV27 and J is TRBJ1-2; 9 bases are shared with TRBD1. This CDR3 contains 15 residues. V lost 7 bases, J lost 6 bases, and 12 bases stayed unmatched. CDR1 is MNHEY, CDR2 SMNVEV, per germline (reference sequence). The CDR3 coding sequence is TGTGCCAGCACTGCGTTGGGACAGGGTGGGGATGGCTACACCTTC. Residues: CASTALGQGGDGYTF.

The rearrangement uses TRBV29-1 and TRBJ2-7, with TRBD1 as a possible D gene (7 bases). In germline, CDR1 is SQVTM, CDR2 ANQGSEA. This CDR3 spans 15 amino acids. The ends were cut back, 4 bases at V and 5 bases at J, with 21 bases in the middle. For the CDR3, the DNA is TGCAGCGTTGTGTACAGGGGACTCGCCAGCCACGAGCAGTACTTC. Translating it yields CSVVYRGLASHEQYF.

J is TRBJ2-3 and V is TRBV2; D not resolved. The germline V gene has CDR1 SNHLY and CDR2 FYNNEI. The CDR3 is 14 amino acids. Trimming left V 6 bases short and J 3 bases short, with 13 bases between. The CDR3 region has the DNA TGTGCCAGCAGCGGCGGTGGGTGGACAGATACGCAGTATTTT. Its translation: CASSGGGWTDTQYF.

V and J are TRBV4-3 and TRBJ2-1, with TRBD2 matching over 7 bases. Looked up from germline, CDR1 is LGHNA and CDR2 is YSLEER. Germline trimming cut 3 bases from V and 7 bases from J; bases unmatched to any gene: 12. This CDR3 contains 16 residues. The DNA of the CDR3 is TGCGCCAGCAGCCACCCGGGTCGGGGGAGGGCAAATGAGCAGTTCTTC. This gives the protein CASSHPGRGRANEQFF.

This clone has just a few counts. The chain combines TRBV4-1 with TRBJ1-4; no clear D gene. This CDR3 comprises 14 residues. Between the trimmed V and J ends, which lost 1 base and 8 bases, there was a span of 11 bases. CDR1 and CDR2 (germline): MGHRA, YSYEKL. CDR3 DNA: TGCGCCAGCAGCCAAGTGGCCCAGAGGGAAAAACTGTTTTTT. Residues: CASSQVAQREKLFF.

The chain is built from TRBV4-2 and TRBJ2-3; 11 bases are a match to TRBD2. The CDR3 extends over 18 amino acids. Trimming cost V 1 base and J 2 bases; bases outside gene matches: 8. Per the germline V gene, CDR1 is LGHNA and CDR2 is YNFKEQ. CDR3 sequence (DNA): TGTGCCAGCAGCCAAGCCCCACTAGCGGGGGTTAACACAGATACGCAGTATTTT. Translated, it gives CASSQAPLAGVNTDTQYF.

This clone appeared once. V usage is TRBV5-4 and J usage is TRBJ2-7, with TRBD1 matching 7 bases. Trimming removed 4 bases from V and 3 bases from J; junction bases left unmatched: 4. The CDR3 length is 13 residues. Per germline, CDR1 SGHNT and CDR2 YYREEE (reference sequence). The CDR3 protein is CASSGGQSYEQYF. CDR3 bases: TGTGCCAGCAGCGGGGGACAGAGCTACGAGCAGTACTTC.

The J gene is TRBJ1-4, the V gene TRBV28; D is undetermined. Trimming shortened V by 5 bases and J by 5 bases, and 9 bases separated the two germline ends. Germline V gives CDR1 MDHEN, CDR2 SYDVKM. The CDR3 is 13 amino acids. This CDR3 is CASSPFLNEKLFF. For the CDR3, the DNA is TGTGCCAGCAGTCCTTTCCTAAATGAAAAACTGTTTTTT.